A selection of T cell receptor beta chains follows, all from one sample in a study of identical twins. TCRdb reanalysed the 5' RACE reads using MiXCR and keeps one entry per CDR3 protein. The data contain under 250,000 distinct CDR3 sequences, roughly 7.5% of them singletons. The sample was also linked to a second study, of yellow fever vaccine responses in identical twins.

The material sequenced was memory (CD45RO+) T cells sorted from blood. Receptor source: a woman in her late teens or twenties in good health. The CDR3 runs from the conserved cysteine through the conserved F or W. The D gene is left open where the match is weak. Clone size is not always given. Where it is, it says once, few, many or a class for expanded clones.

V gene	J gene	D gene	clone size	CDR3 DNA	CDR3 protein
TRBV9	TRBJ2-2	.	.	TGTGCCAGCAGCGTAGCGGCTAGCCCCGGGGAGCTGTTTTTT	CASSVAASPGELFF
TRBV4-2	TRBJ2-2	.	.	TGTGCCAGCAGCCAATTCCCCGCGGAGCTGTTTTTT	CASSQFPAELFF
TRBV29-1	TRBJ2-1	.	.	TGCAGCGTTGATGAGGGACCCCCCTACAATGAGCAGTTCTTC	CSVDEGPPYNEQFF
TRBV20-1	TRBJ2-7	.	.	TGCAGTGCTATATGGACAGGGACTACGGAGCAGTACTTC	CSAIWTGTTEQYF
TRBV11-1	TRBJ2-7	.	many	TGTGCCAGCAGCTTGGTCACACAGGGTGATCACTACGAGCAGTACTTC	CASSLVTQGDHYEQYF
TRBV5-6	TRBJ2-7	TRBD1	many	TGTGCCAGCAGCATCGGGACAGGGAAACTTCGGCAGTACTTC	CASSIGTGKLRQYF
TRBV6-1	TRBJ2-4	TRBD2	few	TGTGCCACCAGGGCTAAGGCGGGGGGGGGGACCATTCAGTACTTC	CATRAKAGGGTIQYF
TRBV19	TRBJ2-5	.	.	TGTGCCAGTAGTATAGATTTGGACGGACTACAAGAGACCCAGTACTTC	CASSIDLDGLQETQYF
TRBV5-1	TRBJ2-2	.	many	TGCGCCAGCAGCTTTTGGCTTACGAACACCGGGGAGCTGTTTTTT	CASSFWLTNTGELFF
TRBV7-2	TRBJ2-6	TRBD2	many	TGTGCCAGCAGCTTAGCCCTAGCGGGAGGCTCTGGGGCCAACGTCCTGACTTTC	CASSLALAGGSGANVLTF
TRBV6-5	TRBJ1-5	.	many	TGTGCCAGCAGTTACTCGAACGCTCAGCTCAATCAGCCCCAGCATTTT	CASSYSNAQLNQPQHF
TRBV29-1	TRBJ2-1	TRBD2	.	TGCAGCGCTGGGACTAGCGCTGGAGAGCAGTTCTTC	CSAGTSAGEQFF
TRBV20-1	TRBJ2-6	.	.	TGCAGTGCTGGAGCCCGGTCAGGGCCCCTCTCTGGGGCCAACGTCCTGACTTTC	CSAGARSGPLSGANVLTF
TRBV3-1	TRBJ1-5	.	many	TGTGCCAGCAGCCATGGGGAAAGGCAGCCCCAGCATTTT	CASSHGERQPQHF
TRBV25-1	TRBJ2-1	.	.	TGTGCCAGCAGTGATGAGGGTAGAAATGAGCAGTTCTTC	CASSDEGRNEQFF
TRBV7-2	TRBJ1-1	.	many	TGTGCCAGCAGCTTACGTCTGGAGATTGAAGCTTTCTTT	CASSLRLEIEAFF
TRBV28	TRBJ1-2	TRBD1	.	TGTGCCAGCAGTCCTGGACAGGGGCCCCTCCGTGGCTACACCTTC	CASSPGQGPLRGYTF
TRBV6-1	TRBJ2-7	.	.	TGTGCCAGCAGCGCGCAGCTGCCGGGTCCCTACGAGCAGTACTTC	CASSAQLPGPYEQYF
TRBV28	TRBJ2-2	.	.	TGTGCCAGCAGTTTAGTGACAGGACTGAACACCGGGGAGCTGTTTTTT	CASSLVTGLNTGELFF
TRBV18	TRBJ2-1	TRBD2	few	TGTGCCAGCTCAAAAACTAGCGGGGTGGAATATGAGCAGTTCTTC	CASSKTSGVEYEQFF
TRBV3-1	TRBJ2-2	TRBD1	many	TGTGCCAGCAGCCAAGATATCGGGGACAGCTACACCGGGGAGCTGTTTTTT	CASSQDIGDSYTGELFF
TRBV7-9	TRBJ2-1	.	many	TGTGCCAGCAGCTTATCACTAGACGCCGCAGGTGAGCAGTTCTTC	CASSLSLDAAGEQFF
TRBV10-3	TRBJ1-2	.	many	TGTGCCATCAGGGACGTTGGTGGCTACACCTTC	CAIRDVGGYTF
TRBV5-6	TRBJ2-5	TRBD1	many	TGTGCCAGCAGCTCCGGGACAGGGCGGCTTCACGAGACCCAGTACTTC	CASSSGTGRLHETQYF
TRBV7-3	TRBJ2-1	.	.	TGTGCCAGCAGCTTAGCAGCCCAGTACAATGAGCAGTTCTTC	CASSLAAQYNEQFF
TRBV12-3/TRBV12-4	TRBJ2-1	TRBD2	many	TGTGCCAGCAGCCGACCGGGACTAGCAGACTACAATGAGCAGTTCTTC	CASSRPGLADYNEQFF
TRBV24-1	TRBJ2-7	.	.	TGTGCCACCAGTGATCCCCTGGTCGTCGGGGGTAAATCCTACGAGCAGTACTTC	CATSDPLVVGGKSYEQYF
TRBV5-5	TRBJ1-1	TRBD1	few	TGTGCCAGCAGCTTGGGACAGGGGTTAGGGGACACTGAAGCTTTCTTT	CASSLGQGLGDTEAFF
TRBV27	TRBJ1-1	.	few	TGTGCCAGCAGTTCCCGGACCCGATTGAACACTGAAGCTTTCTTT	CASSSRTRLNTEAFF
TRBV18	TRBJ2-3	.	.	TGTGCCAGCTCACCCGGTTTCACAGATACGCAGTATTTT	CASSPGFTDTQYF
TRBV27	TRBJ1-2	.	few	TGTGCCAGCAGTAGGGGGAGGGGCTATGGCTACACCTTC	CASSRGRGYGYTF
TRBV3-1	TRBJ2-2	.	many	TGTGCCAGCAGCCTCAGAGGTCCTCCTAACACCGGGGAGCTGTTTTTT	CASSLRGPPNTGELFF
TRBV4-2	TRBJ2-3	TRBD2	.	TGTGCCAGCAGCCTCAGTAATAGCGGGGGGAGTACAGATACGCAGTATTTT	CASSLSNSGGSTDTQYF
TRBV7-9	TRBJ2-3	.	few	TGTGCCAGCAGCAACCCGGGGCCTTCGATAGATACGCAGTATTTT	CASSNPGPSIDTQYF
TRBV20-1	TRBJ2-7	TRBD1	few	TGCAGTGCTACCGACAGGGTCCCGGGGGAGCAGTACTTC	CSATDRVPGEQYF
TRBV5-6	TRBJ2-3	TRBD1	few	TGTGCCAGCAGCTTTAACACCGGCCGGACAGGGGGCCTGGCAGATACGCAGTATTTT	CASSFNTGRTGGLADTQYF
TRBV6-5	TRBJ2-7	.	few	TGTGCCAGCAGTTACTCGAACAGACCCGCCTCCTACGAGCAGTACTTC	CASSYSNRPASYEQYF
TRBV5-1	TRBJ2-3	.	.	TGCGCCAGCAGCCCCGTCGCTGGTGACGGAGGTACGCAGTATTTT	CASSPVAGDGGTQYF
TRBV10-1	TRBJ2-7	TRBD1	many	TGCGCCAGCAGGGGGACAGGGAACCACGAGCAGTACTTC	CASRGTGNHEQYF
TRBV6-2/TRBV6-3	TRBJ2-7	.	few	TGTGCCAGCAGCCTACTAGGTGCTTTAGACTACGAGCAGTACTTC	CASSLLGALDYEQYF
TRBV20-1	TRBJ1-5	TRBD1	few	TGCAGTGCTCCCCCGGGACAGATCGGTCAGCCCCAGCATTTT	CSAPPGQIGQPQHF
TRBV4-1	TRBJ1-2	.	few	TGCGCCAGCAGCCAAGATGAAGGGGTTGAGAGTGGCTACACCTTC	CASSQDEGVESGYTF
TRBV4-3	TRBJ2-1	TRBD2	many	TGCGCCAGCAGCCAACTAGCGGGAGGTTCAGATGAGCAGTTCTTC	CASSQLAGGSDEQFF
TRBV5-6	TRBJ2-3	.	many	TGTGCCAGCAGCCGATATTTTGCAGATACGCAGTATTTT	CASSRYFADTQYF
TRBV7-2	TRBJ1-2	.	many	TGTGCCAGCAGCTTAGGGCAGGGTAACTATGGCTACACCTTC	CASSLGQGNYGYTF
TRBV28	TRBJ2-5	.	many	TGTGCCAGCAGTATCCTAGAGACCCAGTACTTC	CASSILETQYF
TRBV15	TRBJ1-2	.	.	TGTGCCACCAGCAGAGATCGCGACAGCCTCTATGGCTACACCTTC	CATSRDRDSLYGYTF
TRBV6-5	TRBJ2-7	TRBD1	few	TGTGCCAGCAGTTACTCGATGTTACCGGGACAGGGGTACGAGCAGTACTTC	CASSYSMLPGQGYEQYF